This T cell receptor beta chain was obtained from a study of OX40 agonist ivuxolimab in advanced cancers. The overall study: Two cutaneous melanoma patients and one hepatocellular carcinoma patient, three in all, had partial responses.

To note about this clone: The antigen is not known.

Generated by immunoSEQ multiplex PCR, the TCRdb table keeps only in-frame clones and is missing some. Among around 62,000 clones listed, more than 65% were seen once. Study conclusions and caveats: At 0.1 to 3.0 mg/kg and by week 6, clonal expansion occurred in CD4+ and CD8+ blood T cells.

Blood was sampled at baseline, cycle 4 day 1, and cycle 7 day 1. Trimming left V 1 base short and J 4 bases short, with 10 bases between. Germline assignment: CDR1 SGHTA and CDR2 FQGNSA. This CDR3 comprises 14 residues. The rearrangement links TRBV7-2 to TRBJ1-1; D is unresolved. This TCR derives from an adult with an advanced solid tumor such as melanoma, head and neck, liver or kidney cancer. The sequenced sample was CD4+ or CD8+ T cells sorted from blood, obtained in a trial of the OX40 agonist ivuxolimab. CDR3 loop: CASSLVAGSTEAFF. CDR3 bases: TGTGCCAGCAGCTTAGTTGCGGGGAGCACTGAAGCTTTCTTT. Looking up the rest from reference TRBV7-2 and TRBJ1-1 gives the full variable domain: GAGVSQSPSNKVTEKGKDVELRCDPISGHTALYWYRQSLGQGLEFLIYFQGNSAPDKSGLPSDRFSAERTGGSVSTLTIQRTQQEDSAVYLCASSLVAGSTEAFFGQGTRLTVV.